A selection of T cell receptor beta chains follows, all from one sample in a study of CD8+ T cells in alopecia areata. Produced via immunoSEQ multiplex PCR; TCRdb's table is partial and in-frame only. The table shows some 170,000 clones, with roughly 70% occurring only once. Sample: CD8+ T cells sorted from blood, taken at week 0. These receptors all come from a human donor with alopecia areata. Each CDR3 is given with its conserved first and last residue. Each record gives: V gene, J gene, D gene, clone size, CDR3 protein, CDR3 DNA. The D gene is left open where the match is weak. Only some rows state a clone size, as once, few, many or a class for expanded clones.

v_call: TRBV4-2
j_call: TRBJ2-1
d_call: TRBD1
clone_size: .
cdr3_aa: CASSRGPGLYNEQFF
cdr3_nt: TGTGCCAGCAGCAGGGGGCCAGGTTTATACAATGAGCAGTTCTTC

v_call: TRBV5-6
j_call: TRBJ2-2
d_call: .
clone_size: .
cdr3_aa: CASSLSGELFF
cdr3_nt: TGTGCCAGCAGCTTGTCCGGGGAGCTGTTTTTT

v_call: TRBV6-1
j_call: TRBJ1-1
d_call: .
clone_size: .
cdr3_aa: CASIRGTEAFF
cdr3_nt: TGTGCCAGCATCCGCGGTACTGAAGCTTTCTTT

v_call: TRBV15
j_call: TRBJ1-2
d_call: .
clone_size: .
cdr3_aa: CATSNLGGYTF
cdr3_nt: TGTGCCACCAGCAATTTAGGTGGCTACACCTTC

v_call: TRBV9
j_call: TRBJ1-3
d_call: .
clone_size: .
cdr3_aa: CASSVVAGPPSGNTIYF
cdr3_nt: TGTGCCAGCAGCGTAGTTGCAGGTCCCCCGTCTGGAAACACCATATATTTT

v_call: TRBV5-6
j_call: TRBJ1-5
d_call: .
clone_size: .
cdr3_aa: CASSWGPLAEPQHF
cdr3_nt: TGTGCCAGCAGCTGGGGACCTCTAGCGGAGCCCCAGCATTTT

v_call: TRBV29-1
j_call: TRBJ2-3
d_call: .
clone_size: few
cdr3_aa: CSVEADTQYF
cdr3_nt: TGCAGCGTTGAAGCTGATACGCAGTATTTT

v_call: TRBV7-9
j_call: TRBJ2-7
d_call: .
clone_size: few
cdr3_aa: CASRNQRGQGYEQYF
cdr3_nt: TGTGCCAGCAGAAACCAAAGGGGTCAGGGGTACGAGCAGTACTTC

v_call: TRBV11-3
j_call: TRBJ2-7
d_call: TRBD1
clone_size: few
cdr3_aa: CASSLGRGRNEQYF
cdr3_nt: TGTGCCAGCAGCTTGGGCAGGGGGCGCAACGAGCAGTACTTC

v_call: TRBV5-1
j_call: TRBJ2-7
d_call: TRBD1
clone_size: .
cdr3_aa: CASRETGTGDTYEQYF
cdr3_nt: TGCGCCAGCAGGGAGACCGGGACAGGGGACACCTACGAGCAGTACTTC

v_call: TRBV4-1
j_call: TRBJ1-2
d_call: .
clone_size: .
cdr3_aa: CASSQGPGPDYGYTF
cdr3_nt: TGCGCCAGCAGCCAAGGTCCGGGGCCGGACTATGGCTACACCTTC

v_call: TRBV27
j_call: TRBJ2-3
d_call: .
clone_size: few
cdr3_aa: CASGYYADTQYF
cdr3_nt: TGTGCCAGCGGCTATTACGCGGATACGCAGTATTTT

v_call: TRBV2
j_call: TRBJ2-5
d_call: .
clone_size: .
cdr3_aa: CASSEARTDQETQYF
cdr3_nt: TGTGCCAGCAGTGAAGCCCGAACAGACCAAGAGACCCAGTACTTC

v_call: TRBV29-1
j_call: TRBJ2-5
d_call: TRBD2
clone_size: .
cdr3_aa: CSVDGLAGGEETQYF
cdr3_nt: TGCAGCGTTGACGGGTTAGCGGGGGGAGAAGAGACCCAGTACTTC

v_call: TRBV29-1
j_call: TRBJ2-7
d_call: .
clone_size: .
cdr3_aa: CSVLDGYEQYF
cdr3_nt: TGCAGCGTCCTGGACGGATACGAGCAGTACTTC

v_call: TRBV7-9
j_call: TRBJ1-4
d_call: .
clone_size: few
cdr3_aa: CASSLGHKRNEKLFF
cdr3_nt: TGTGCCAGCAGCTTGGGGCATAAAAGAAATGAAAAACTGTTTTTT

v_call: TRBV6-5
j_call: TRBJ1-5
d_call: TRBD1
clone_size: .
cdr3_aa: CASSPDRGNQPQHF
cdr3_nt: TGTGCCAGCAGCCCAGACAGGGGAAATCAGCCCCAGCATTTT

v_call: TRBV2
j_call: TRBJ2-1
d_call: .
clone_size: .
cdr3_aa: CASSQGLQFF
cdr3_nt: TGTGCCAGCAGTCAGGGGTTGCAGTTCTTC

v_call: TRBV2
j_call: TRBJ2-1
d_call: TRBD1
clone_size: .
cdr3_aa: CASLTSGTGGFNEQFF
cdr3_nt: TGTGCCAGCCTAACCTCCGGGACAGGGGGCTTCAATGAGCAGTTCTTC

v_call: TRBV9
j_call: TRBJ2-1
d_call: TRBD2
clone_size: .
cdr3_aa: CASNGGTSYNEQFF
cdr3_nt: TGTGCCAGCAACGGGGGGACCTCCTACAATGAGCAGTTCTTC

v_call: TRBV7-9
j_call: TRBJ2-7
d_call: .
clone_size: few
cdr3_aa: CASSPGPADEQYF
cdr3_nt: TGTGCCAGCAGCCCGGGCCCCGCAGACGAGCAGTACTTC

v_call: TRBV29-1
j_call: TRBJ1-2
d_call: .
clone_size: .
cdr3_aa: CSVPTPSHSGYTF
cdr3_nt: TGCAGCGTTCCTACCCCAAGTCATAGTGGCTACACCTTC